This T cell receptor beta chain was observed in a study of cytomegalovirus exposure and HLA in healthy donors. Study as a whole: Genetic ancestry analysis placed approximately 80% of the 398 donors that were genotyped in the Caucasian-associated cluster.

Overall study findings and caveats: A previous analysis found most TCR beta V segments productive roughly 87% or roughly 30% of the time.

A remark on this clone: Antigen: not known.

The study ran its PCR with 60 Vbeta and 13 Jbeta primers. Authors' analysis steps: Tens of millions of unique TCR beta chains, roughly 11 million shared, were counted in a later analysis. Method: immunoSEQ multiplex PCR; TCRdb's copy keeps in-frame clones and lacks some. That table gives V, J and clone size, and the DNA gave D and trimming. The table lists about 210,000 clones, 82% of them singletons, with 6% in the top ten. The CDR3 contains 15 residues. V was cut by 0 bases and J by 1 base, with 9 bases left in between. Germline V gene sequence: CDR1 LGHNA, CDR2 YSLEER. This chain links TRBV4-3 with TRBJ1-1; D is undetermined. This sequence originates from a middle-aged man in good health and CMV-seropositive. The sample comprised PBMCs. CDR3 in DNA: TGCGCCAGCAGCCAAGATAGTGTTCCGAACACTGAAGCTTTCTTT. This translates into CASSQDSVPNTEAFF.